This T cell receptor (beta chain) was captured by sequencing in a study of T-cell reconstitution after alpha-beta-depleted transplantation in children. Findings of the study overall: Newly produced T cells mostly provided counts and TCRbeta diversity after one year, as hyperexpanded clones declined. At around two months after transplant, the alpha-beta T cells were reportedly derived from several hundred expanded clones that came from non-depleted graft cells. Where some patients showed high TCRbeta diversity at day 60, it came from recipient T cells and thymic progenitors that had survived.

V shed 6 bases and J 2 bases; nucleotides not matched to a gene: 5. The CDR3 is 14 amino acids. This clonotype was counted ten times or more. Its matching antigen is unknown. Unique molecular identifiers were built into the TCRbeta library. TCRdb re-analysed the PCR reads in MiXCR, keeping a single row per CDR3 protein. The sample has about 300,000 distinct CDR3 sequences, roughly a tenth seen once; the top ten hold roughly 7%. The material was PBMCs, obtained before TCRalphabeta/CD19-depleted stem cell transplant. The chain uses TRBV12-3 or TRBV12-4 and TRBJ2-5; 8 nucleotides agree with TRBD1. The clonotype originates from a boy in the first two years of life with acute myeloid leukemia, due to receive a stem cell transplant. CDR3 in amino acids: CASRPTGGQETQYF. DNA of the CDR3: TGTGCCAGCAGACCCACAGGGGGTCAAGAGACCCAGTACTTC.